Listed here is a single T cell receptor beta chain. The data are from a study of T cell responses to AZD1222 COVID-19 vaccine. The germline V and J ends were trimmed by 3 bases and 4 bases, with 11 bases remaining between them. The CDR3 consists of 14 residues. CDR1 and CDR2 from the germline V gene are LGHNA and YSLEER. Sequencing was performed with immunoSEQ multiplex PCR; in TCRdb, only in-frame clones are kept and a portion is missing. The sample shows tens of thousands of clones, more than 75% of them seen only once. This specimen was peripheral blood, taken on day 0 of MenACWY control vaccination. This chain joins TRBV4-3 and TRBJ2-3, with D maybe TRBD1 (6 bases). The TCR sequence derives from an adult in good health. For the CDR3, the DNA is TGCGCCAGCAGCCAGCTATCAGGGGCAGATACGCAGTATTTT. This translates into CASSQLSGADTQYF.